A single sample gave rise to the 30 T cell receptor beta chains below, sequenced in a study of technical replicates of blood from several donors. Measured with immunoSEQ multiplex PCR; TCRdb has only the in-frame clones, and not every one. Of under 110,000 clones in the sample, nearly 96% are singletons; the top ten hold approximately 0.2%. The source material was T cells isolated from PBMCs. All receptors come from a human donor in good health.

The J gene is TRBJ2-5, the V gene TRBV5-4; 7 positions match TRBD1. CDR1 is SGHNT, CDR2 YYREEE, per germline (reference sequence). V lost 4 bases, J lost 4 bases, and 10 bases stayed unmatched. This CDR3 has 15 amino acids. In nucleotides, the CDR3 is TGTGCCAGCAGCCTCCGACAGGGAGTAGGAGAGACCCAGTACTTC. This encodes CASSLRQGVGETQYF. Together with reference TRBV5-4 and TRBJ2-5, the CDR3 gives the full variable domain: ETGVTQSPTHLIKTRGQQVTLRCSSQSGHNTVSWYQQALGQGPQFIFQYYREEENGRGNFPPRFSGLQFPNYSSELNVNALELDDSALYLCASSLRQGVGETQYFGPGTRLLVL.

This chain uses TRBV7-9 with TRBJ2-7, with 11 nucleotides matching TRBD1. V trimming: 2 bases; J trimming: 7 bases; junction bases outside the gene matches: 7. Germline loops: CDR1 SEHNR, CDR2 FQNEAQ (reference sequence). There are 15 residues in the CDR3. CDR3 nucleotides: TGTGCCAGCAGCTTATTCCGGGACAGGGGGTCAGAGCAGTACTTC. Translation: CASSLFRDRGSEQYF.

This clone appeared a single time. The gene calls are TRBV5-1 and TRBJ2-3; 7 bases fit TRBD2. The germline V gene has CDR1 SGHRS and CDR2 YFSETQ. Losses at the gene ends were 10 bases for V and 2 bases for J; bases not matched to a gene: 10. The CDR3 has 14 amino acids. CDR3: CASSRGTNTDTQYF. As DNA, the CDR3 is TGCGCCTCCTCGCGGGGGACTAACACAGATACGCAGTATTTT.

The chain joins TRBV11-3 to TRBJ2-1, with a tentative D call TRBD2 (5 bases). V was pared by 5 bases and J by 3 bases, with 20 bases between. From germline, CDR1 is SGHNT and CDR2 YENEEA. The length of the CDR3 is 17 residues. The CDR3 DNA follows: TGTGCCAGCAGCCCGCGGACTGGACGCCGGGGCTACAATGAGCAGTTCTTC. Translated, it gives CASSPRTGRRGYNEQFF. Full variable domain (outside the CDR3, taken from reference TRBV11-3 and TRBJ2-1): EAGVVQSPRYKIIEKKQPVAFWCNPISGHNTLYWYLQNLGQGPELLIRYENEEAVDDSQLPKDRFSAERLKGVDSTLKIQPAELGDSAVYLCASSPRTGRRGYNEQFFGPGTRLTVL.

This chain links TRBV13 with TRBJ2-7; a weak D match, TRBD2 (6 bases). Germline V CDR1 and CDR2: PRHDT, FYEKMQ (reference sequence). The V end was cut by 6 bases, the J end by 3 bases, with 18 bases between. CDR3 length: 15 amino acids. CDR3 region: CASSSSPGLSYEQYF. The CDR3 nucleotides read TGTGCCAGCAGTTCCTCTCCGGGACTCAGCTACGAGCAGTACTTC.

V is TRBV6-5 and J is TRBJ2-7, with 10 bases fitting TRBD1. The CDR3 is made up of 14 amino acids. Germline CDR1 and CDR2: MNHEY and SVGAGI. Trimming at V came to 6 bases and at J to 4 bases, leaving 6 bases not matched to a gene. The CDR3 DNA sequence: TGTGCCAGCAGGACGACAGGGGGCAAGTACGAGCAGTACTTC. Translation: CASRTTGGKYEQYF.

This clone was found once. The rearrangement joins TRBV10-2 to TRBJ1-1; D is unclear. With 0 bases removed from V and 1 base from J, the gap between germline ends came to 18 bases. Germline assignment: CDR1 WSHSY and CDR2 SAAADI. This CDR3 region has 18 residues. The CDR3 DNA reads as TGCGCCAGCAGTGAGTCGACTTTGCTTAGAGTTACGAACACTGAAGCTTTCTTT. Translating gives CASSESTLLRVTNTEAFF.

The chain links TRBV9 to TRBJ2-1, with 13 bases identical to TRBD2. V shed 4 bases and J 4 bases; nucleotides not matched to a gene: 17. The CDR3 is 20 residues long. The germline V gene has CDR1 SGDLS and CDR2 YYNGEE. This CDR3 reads CASSPRPGTSGAQVYNEQFF. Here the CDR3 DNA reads TGTGCCAGCAGCCCCCGTCCCGGGACTAGCGGGGCCCAGGTTTACAATGAGCAGTTCTTC.

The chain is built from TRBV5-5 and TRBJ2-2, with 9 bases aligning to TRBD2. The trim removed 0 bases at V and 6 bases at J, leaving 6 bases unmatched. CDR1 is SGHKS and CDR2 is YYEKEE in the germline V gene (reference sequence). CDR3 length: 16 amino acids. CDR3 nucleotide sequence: TGTGCCAGCAGCTTGGTGAGACTAGCGGAAGCCGGGGAGCTGTTTTTT. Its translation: CASSLVRLAEAGELFF.

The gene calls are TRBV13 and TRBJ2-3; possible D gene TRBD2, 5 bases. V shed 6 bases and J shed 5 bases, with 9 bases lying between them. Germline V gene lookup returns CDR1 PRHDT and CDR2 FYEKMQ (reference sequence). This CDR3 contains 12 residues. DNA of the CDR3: TGTGCCAGCAGGGCGGGTGGAGATACGCAGTATTTT. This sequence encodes CASRAGGDTQYF.

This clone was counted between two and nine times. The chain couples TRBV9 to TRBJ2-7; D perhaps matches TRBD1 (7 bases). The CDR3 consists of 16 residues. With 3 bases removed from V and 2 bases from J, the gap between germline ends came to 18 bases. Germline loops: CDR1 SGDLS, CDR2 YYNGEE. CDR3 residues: CASSEGAGTQTYEQYF. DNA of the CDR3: TGTGCCAGCAGCGAGGGGGCCGGGACTCAAACCTACGAGCAGTACTTC. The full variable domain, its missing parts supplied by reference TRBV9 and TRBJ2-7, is DSGVTQTPKHLITATGQRVTLRCSPRSGDLSVYWYQQSLDQGLQFLIQYYNGEERAKGNILERFSAQQFPDLHSELNLSSLELGDSALYFCASSEGAGTQTYEQYFGPGTRLTVT.

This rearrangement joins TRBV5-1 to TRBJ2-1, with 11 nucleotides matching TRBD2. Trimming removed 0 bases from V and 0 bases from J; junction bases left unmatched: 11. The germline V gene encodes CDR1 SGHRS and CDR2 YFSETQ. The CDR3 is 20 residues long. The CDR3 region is CASSLGITSGSSSSYNEQFF. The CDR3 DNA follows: TGCGCCAGCAGCTTGGGCATAACTAGCGGGAGCTCGAGCTCCTACAATGAGCAGTTCTTC. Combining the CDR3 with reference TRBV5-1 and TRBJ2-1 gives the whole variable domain KAGVTQTPRYLIKTRGQQVTLSCSPISGHRSVSWYQQTPGQGLQFLFEYFSETQRNKGNFPGRFSGRQFSNSRSEMNVSTLELGDSALYLCASSLGITSGSSSSYNEQFFGPGTRLTVL.

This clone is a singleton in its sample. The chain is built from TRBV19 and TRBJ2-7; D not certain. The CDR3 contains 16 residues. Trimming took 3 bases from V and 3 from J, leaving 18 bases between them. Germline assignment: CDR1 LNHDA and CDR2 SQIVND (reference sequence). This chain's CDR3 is CASSISAGLDFYEQYF. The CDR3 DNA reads TGTGCCAGTAGTATCAGCGCTGGCCTAGACTTCTACGAGCAGTACTTC.

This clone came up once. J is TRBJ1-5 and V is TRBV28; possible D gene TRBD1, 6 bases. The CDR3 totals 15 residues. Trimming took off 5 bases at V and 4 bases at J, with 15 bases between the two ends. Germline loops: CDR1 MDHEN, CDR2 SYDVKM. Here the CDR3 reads CASSLRTESNQPQHF. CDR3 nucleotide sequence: TGTGCCAGCAGTCTCCGGACAGAATCTAATCAGCCCCAGCATTTT. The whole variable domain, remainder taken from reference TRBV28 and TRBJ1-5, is DVKVTQSSRYLVKRTGEKVFLECVQDMDHENMFWYRQDPGLGLRLIYFSYDVKMKEKGDIPEGYSVSREKKERFSLILESASTNQTSMYLCASSLRTESNQPQHFGDGTRLSIL.

CDR3 residues: CASSKTGRITDTQYF. The CDR3 DNA is TGTGCCAGCAGCAAGACAGGGCGTATCACAGATACGCAGTATTTT. V gene TRBV9 combines with J gene TRBJ2-3; TRBD1 agrees at 7 bases. Trimming took 4 bases from V and 2 from J; bases not matched to a gene: 7. Germline V gene data show CDR1 as SGDLS and CDR2 as YYNGEE. This CDR3 has 15 residues. The whole variable domain, remainder taken from reference TRBV9 and TRBJ2-3, is DSGVTQTPKHLITATGQRVTLRCSPRSGDLSVYWYQQSLDQGLQFLIQYYNGEERAKGNILERFSAQQFPDLHSELNLSSLELGDSALYFCASSKTGRITDTQYFGPGTRLTVL.

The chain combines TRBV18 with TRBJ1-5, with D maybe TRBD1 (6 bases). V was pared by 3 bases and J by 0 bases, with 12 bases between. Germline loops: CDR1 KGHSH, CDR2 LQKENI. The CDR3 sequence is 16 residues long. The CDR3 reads CASSPLQGYSNQPQHF. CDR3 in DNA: TGTGCCAGCTCACCCTTACAGGGATATAGCAATCAGCCCCAGCATTTT.

The CDR3 spells CASSFKEWREPQHF. The CDR3 DNA reads as TGTGCCAGCAGTTTTAAGGAGTGGAGAGAGCCCCAGCATTTT. This chain joins TRBV6-6 and TRBJ1-5; D ambiguous. The CDR3 contains 14 residues. Germline loops: CDR1 MNHNY, CDR2 SVGAGI (reference sequence). V lost 4 bases to trimming and J lost 8 bases, with 15 bases between them.

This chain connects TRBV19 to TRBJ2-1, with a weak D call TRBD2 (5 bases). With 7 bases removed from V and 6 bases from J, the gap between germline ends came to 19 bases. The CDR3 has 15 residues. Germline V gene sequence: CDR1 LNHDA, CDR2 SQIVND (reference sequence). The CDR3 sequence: CASMVGDSRSNEQFF. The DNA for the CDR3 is TGTGCCAGTATGGTCGGGGATAGCCGCAGCAATGAGCAGTTCTTC.

This CDR3 is CASSRRGNEQYF. In DNA, the CDR3 is TGTGCCAGCAGTCGGCGGGGAAACGAGCAGTACTTC. The V call is TRBV5-6, the J call TRBJ2-5; perhaps TRBD2 as D (6 bases). The DNA end lines up better with TRBJ2-7; the J call may be wrong. Per the germline V gene, CDR1 is SGHDT and CDR2 is YYEEEE. This CDR3 region has 12 residues.

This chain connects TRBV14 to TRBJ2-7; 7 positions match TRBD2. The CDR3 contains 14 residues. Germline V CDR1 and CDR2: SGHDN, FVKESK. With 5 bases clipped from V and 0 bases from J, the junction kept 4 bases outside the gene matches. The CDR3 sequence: CASSAGALSYEQYF. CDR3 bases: TGTGCCAGCAGCGCGGGAGCCCTCTCCTACGAGCAGTACTTC.

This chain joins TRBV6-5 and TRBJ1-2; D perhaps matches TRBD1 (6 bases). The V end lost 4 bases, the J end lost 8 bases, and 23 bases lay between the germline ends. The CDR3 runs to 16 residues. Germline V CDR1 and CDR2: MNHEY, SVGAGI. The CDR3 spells CASSSPRTDLLDGYTF. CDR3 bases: TGTGCCAGCAGTTCCCCCCGGACAGACTTGCTAGACGGCTACACCTTC.

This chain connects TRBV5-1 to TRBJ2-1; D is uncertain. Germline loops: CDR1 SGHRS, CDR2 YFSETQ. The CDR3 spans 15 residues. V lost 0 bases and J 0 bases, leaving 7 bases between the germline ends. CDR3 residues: CASSLDSSSYNEQFF. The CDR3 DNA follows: TGCGCCAGCAGCTTGGATAGTAGCTCCTACAATGAGCAGTTCTTC.

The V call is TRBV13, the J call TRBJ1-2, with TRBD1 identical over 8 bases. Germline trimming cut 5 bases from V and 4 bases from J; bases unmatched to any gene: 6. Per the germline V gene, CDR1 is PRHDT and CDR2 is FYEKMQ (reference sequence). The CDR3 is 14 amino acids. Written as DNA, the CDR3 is TGTGCCAGCAGCGGAGACAGGGGTTTCTATGGCTACACCTTC. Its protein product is CASSGDRGFYGYTF.

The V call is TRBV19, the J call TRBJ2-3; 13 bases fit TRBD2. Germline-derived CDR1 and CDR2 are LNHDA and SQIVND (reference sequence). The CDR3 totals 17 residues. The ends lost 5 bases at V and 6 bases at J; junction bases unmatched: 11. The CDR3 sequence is CASSPGTSGRAWDTQYF. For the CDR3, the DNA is TGTGCCAGTAGTCCCGGAACTAGCGGGAGGGCCTGGGATACGCAGTATTTT.

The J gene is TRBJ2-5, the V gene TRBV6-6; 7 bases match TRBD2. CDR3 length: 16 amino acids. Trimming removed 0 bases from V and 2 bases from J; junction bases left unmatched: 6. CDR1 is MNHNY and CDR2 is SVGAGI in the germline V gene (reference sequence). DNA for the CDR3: TGTGCCAGCAGTTACTCGCGGGAGAGGGCTCAAGAGACCCAGTACTTC. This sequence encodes CASSYSRERAQETQYF.

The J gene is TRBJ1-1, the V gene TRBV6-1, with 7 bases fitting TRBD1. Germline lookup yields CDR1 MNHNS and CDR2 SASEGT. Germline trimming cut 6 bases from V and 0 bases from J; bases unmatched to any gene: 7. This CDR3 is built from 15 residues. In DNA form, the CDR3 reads TGTGCCAGCAGCCAAACGACAGGGATGAACACTGAAGCTTTCTTT. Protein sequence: CASSQTTGMNTEAFF.

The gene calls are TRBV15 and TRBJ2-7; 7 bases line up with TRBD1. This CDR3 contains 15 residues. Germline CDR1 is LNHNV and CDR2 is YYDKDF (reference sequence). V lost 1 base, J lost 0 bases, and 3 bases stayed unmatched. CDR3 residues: CATSRARDSSYEQYF. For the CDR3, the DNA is TGTGCCACCAGCAGAGCCCGGGACAGCTCCTACGAGCAGTACTTC.

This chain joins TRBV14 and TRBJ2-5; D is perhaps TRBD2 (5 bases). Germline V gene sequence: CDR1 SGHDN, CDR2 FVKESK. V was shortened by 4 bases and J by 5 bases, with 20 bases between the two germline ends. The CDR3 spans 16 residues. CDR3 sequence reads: CASSPTDLEVYETQYF. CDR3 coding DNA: TGTGCCAGCAGCCCCACCGACCTGGAGGTATACGAGACCCAGTACTTC.

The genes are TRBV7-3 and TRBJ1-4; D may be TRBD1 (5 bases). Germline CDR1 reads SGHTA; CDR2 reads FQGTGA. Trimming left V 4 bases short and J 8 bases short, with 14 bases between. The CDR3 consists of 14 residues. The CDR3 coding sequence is TGTGCCAGCAGCTCCAGGGAAGATCGAGAAAAACTGTTTTTT. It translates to CASSSREDREKLFF.

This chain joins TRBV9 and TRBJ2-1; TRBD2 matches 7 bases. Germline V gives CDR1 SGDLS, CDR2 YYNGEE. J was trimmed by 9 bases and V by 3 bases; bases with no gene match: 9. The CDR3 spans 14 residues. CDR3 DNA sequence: TGTGCCAGCAGCGCAGGACTAGTTTTCAGTGAGCAGTTCTTC. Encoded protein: CASSAGLVFSEQFF.